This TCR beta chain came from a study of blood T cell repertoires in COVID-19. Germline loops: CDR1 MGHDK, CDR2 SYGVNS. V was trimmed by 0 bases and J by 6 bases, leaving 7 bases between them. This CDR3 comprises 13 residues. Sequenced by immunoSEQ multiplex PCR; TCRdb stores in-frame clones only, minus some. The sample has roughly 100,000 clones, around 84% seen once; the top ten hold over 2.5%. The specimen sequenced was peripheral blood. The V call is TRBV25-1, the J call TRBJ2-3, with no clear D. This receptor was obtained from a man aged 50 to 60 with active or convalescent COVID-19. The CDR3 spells CASSEYWADTQYF. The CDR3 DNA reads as TGTGCCAGCAGTGAATACTGGGCCGATACGCAGTATTTT.